These 9 T cell receptor beta chains originate from one sample sequenced in a study of CD8 T cells in ankylosing spondylitis. General study results and limits: Under 10 highly homologous variants formed a TCR beta motif that appeared characteristic of ankylosing spondylitis blood.

These TCRs' antigens remain unknown. From the 5' RACE reads, TCRdb called clonotypes with MiXCR, one entry per CDR3 protein. Of a few hundred thousand distinct CDR3 sequences in the sample, over 9.5% are singletons; the top ten hold around 6.8%. The sample comprised blood, either unsorted or a sorted T cell fraction (not recorded which). The receptor set was obtained from a male donor with ankylosing spondylitis.

The chain is built from TRBV29-1 and TRBJ2-1; tentative D call: TRBD2 (5 bases). From germline, CDR1 is SQVTM and CDR2 ANQGSEA. The CDR3 runs to 14 residues. V was cut by 6 bases and J by 4 bases, with 16 bases left in between. CDR3 sequence: CSVQDPPGYNEQFF. The CDR3 bases are TGCAGCGTGCAGGACCCCCCGGGGTACAATGAGCAGTTCTTC.

J is TRBJ2-5 and V is TRBV20-1; 7 bases are shared with TRBD1. Per germline, CDR1 DFQATT and CDR2 SNEGSKA (reference sequence). The CDR3 is 14 residues long. V lost 3 bases and J lost 5; bases outside the gene matches: 9. CDR3 in amino acids: CSASTGDIVETQYF. The CDR3 DNA reads as TGCAGTGCTAGCACAGGGGATATAGTGGAGACCCAGTACTTC.

A note on this clonotype: A much larger clone differs from this one at a single base, so this may be a read error. The V call is TRBV5-1, the J call TRBJ2-2; TRBD2 aligns across 9 bases. This CDR3 region has 14 residues. CDR1 is SGHRS and CDR2 is YFSETQ in the germline V gene. In DNA, the CDR3 is TGCGCCAGCGGCTTAGCGGGAGTAGCCGGGGAGCTGTTTTTT. It specifies CASGLAGVAGELFF.

This clonotype was found a few times. The gene calls are TRBV3-1 and TRBJ1-4; D not certain. CDR3 length: 14 residues. CDR1 is LGHDT and CDR2 is YNNKEL in the germline V gene (reference sequence). V was cut by 2 bases and J by 10 bases, with 14 bases left in between. CDR3 coding DNA: TGTGCCAGCAGCCAACCGGAACACGGGCCAAAACTGTTTTTT. Translated: CASSQPEHGPKLFF.

This chain links TRBV3-1 with TRBJ2-1; D possibly corresponds to TRBD2 (6 bases). V gave up 1 base and J gave up 0 bases, with 13 bases separating them. The CDR3 covers 17 residues. Per germline, CDR1 LGHDT and CDR2 YNNKEL (reference sequence). CDR3 residues: CASSQGIGGSSYNEQFF. CDR3 DNA: TGTGCCAGCAGCCAAGGGATTGGGGGGAGCTCCTACAATGAGCAGTTCTTC.

J is TRBJ2-3 and V is TRBV10-3, with D perhaps matching TRBD1 (5 bases). This CDR3 region has 13 residues. Germline V gene lookup returns CDR1 ENHRY and CDR2 SYGVKD. Trimming took 9 bases from V and 2 from J, leaving 12 bases between them. The DNA for the CDR3 is TGTGCCATTCAAGGGGATAACACAGATACGCAGTATTTT. Amino acid sequence: CAIQGDNTDTQYF.

This clonotype has a handful of counts. This CDR3 reads CAISWDIYNEQFF. In DNA form, the CDR3 reads TGTGCCATCAGCTGGGACATCTACAATGAGCAGTTCTTC. This chain links TRBV10-3 with TRBJ2-1; possibly TRBD1 for D (6 bases). V shed 6 bases and J shed 3 bases, with 9 bases lying between them. Per germline, CDR1 ENHRY and CDR2 SYGVKD. This CDR3 has 13 amino acids.

Only a few counts were recorded for this clonotype. This chain uses TRBV12-5 with TRBJ1-1, with TRBD1 identical over 9 bases. Germline lookup yields CDR1 LGHNT and CDR2 FRNRAP. The CDR3 is 14 amino acids. After removal of 5 bases from V and 4 bases from J, the junction contained 5 bases not matched to a gene. CDR3 in amino acids: CASGEGQGGTEAFF. As DNA, the CDR3 is TGTGCTAGTGGTGAGGGACAGGGCGGCACTGAAGCTTTCTTT.

The chain uses TRBV7-2 and TRBJ2-5; TRBD2 is a possible D gene (6 bases). The germline V gene has CDR1 SGHTA and CDR2 FQGNSA. Trimming cost V 5 bases and J 5 bases, with 15 bases left between them. This CDR3 contains 14 residues. CDR3 DNA: TGTGCCAGCAGCGAGAGGTTAGCGGCGGAGACCCAGTACTTC. Encoded protein: CASSERLAAETQYF.